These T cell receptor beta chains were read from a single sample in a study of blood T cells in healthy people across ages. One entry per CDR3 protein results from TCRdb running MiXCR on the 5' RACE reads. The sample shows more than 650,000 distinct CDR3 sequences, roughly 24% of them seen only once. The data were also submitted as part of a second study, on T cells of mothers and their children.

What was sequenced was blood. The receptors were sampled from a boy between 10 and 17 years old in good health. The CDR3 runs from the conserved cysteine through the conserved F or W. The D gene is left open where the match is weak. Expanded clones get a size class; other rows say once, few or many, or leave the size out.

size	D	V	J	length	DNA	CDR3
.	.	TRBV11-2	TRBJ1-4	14	TGTGCCAGCAGCTTTCAGGGGAATAATGAAAAACTGTTTTTT	CASSFQGNNEKLFF
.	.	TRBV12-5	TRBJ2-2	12	TGTGCTAGTGGTACAAACACCGGGGAGCTGTTTTTT	CASGTNTGELFF
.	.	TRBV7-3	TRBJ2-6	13	TGTGCCAGCAGATCCCCTGGGGCCAACGTCCTGACTTTC	CASRSPGANVLTF
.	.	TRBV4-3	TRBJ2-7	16	TGCGCCAGCAGCCAAGATTCGCACAGGGAATCCTCCGAGCAGTACTTC	CASSQDSHRESSEQYF
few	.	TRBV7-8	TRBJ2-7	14	TGTGCCAGCACCATTAGGGGGATCGAAAACGAGCAGTACTTC	CASTIRGIENEQYF
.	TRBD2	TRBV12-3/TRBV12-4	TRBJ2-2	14	TGTGCCAGCAGTTCGGGGGGTAAGGGCGGGGAGCTGTTTTTT	CASSSGGKGGELFF
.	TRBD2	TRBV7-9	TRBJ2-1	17	TGTGCCAGCAGCTTAGCGACTAGCGGGAACTCCTACAATGAGCAGTTCTTC	CASSLATSGNSYNEQFF
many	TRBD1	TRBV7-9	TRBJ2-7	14	TGTGCCAGCGCGAAGGGGACAGGAGGAAGCGAGCAGTACTTC	CASAKGTGGSEQYF
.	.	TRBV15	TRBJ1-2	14	TGTGCCACCAGCACGCTCCGGCAGGACTATGGCTACACCTTC	CATSTLRQDYGYTF
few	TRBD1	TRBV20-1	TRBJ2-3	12	TGCAGTGCTAGACCCTCTGAGGGGGCCCAGTATTTT	CSARPSEGAQYF
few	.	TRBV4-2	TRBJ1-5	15	TGTGCCAGCAGCCAAGAGAGGGCAGGGAATCAGCCCCAGCATTTT	CASSQERAGNQPQHF
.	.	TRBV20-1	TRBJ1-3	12	TGCAGTGCTAGACGGATGGGCAGCACCATATATTTT	CSARRMGSTIYF
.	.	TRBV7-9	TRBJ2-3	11	TGTGCCGGGGAAGATGCAGATACGCAGTATTTT	CAGEDADTQYF
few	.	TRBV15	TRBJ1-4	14	TGTGCCGCCAGCAGAGCCAAATTTGGTGAAAAACTGTTTTTT	CAASRAKFGEKLFF
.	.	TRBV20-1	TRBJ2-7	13	TGCAGTGTCCTCAACAGGTTCTCCTACGAGCAGTACTTC	CSVLNRFSYEQYF
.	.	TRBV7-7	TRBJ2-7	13	TGTGCTAGCAGCTCCGGGGCTTTCTACGAGCAGTACTTC	CASSSGAFYEQYF
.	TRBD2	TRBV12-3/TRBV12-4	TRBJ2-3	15	TGTGCCAGCAGTTTAGAGGGAGGGATCGCAGATACGCAGTATTTT	CASSLEGGIADTQYF
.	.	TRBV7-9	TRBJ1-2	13	TGTGCCAGCAGCTTAGCAGGGGCCGGTGGCTACACCTTC	CASSLAGAGGYTF
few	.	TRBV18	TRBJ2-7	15	TGTGCCAGCTCACAAGGACAGACCAGCCCCTACGAGCAGTACTTC	CASSQGQTSPYEQYF
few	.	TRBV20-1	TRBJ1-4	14	TGCGCCGCTGGTCGGGGGGGCGGGGATGAAAAACTGTTTTTT	CAAGRGGGDEKLFF
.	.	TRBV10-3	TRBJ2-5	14	TGTGCCATCAGGGCACAGGGTCTTAAAGAGACCCAGCACTTC	CAIRAQGLKETQHF
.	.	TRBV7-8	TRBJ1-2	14	TGTGCCAGCAGCCCCGGACAGTATAGCTATGGCTACACCTTC	CASSPGQYSYGYTF
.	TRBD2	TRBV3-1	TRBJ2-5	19	TGTGCCAGCAGCCAAGGTTATCTAGCGGGGGAAAAGTACCAAGAGACCCAGTACTTC	CASSQGYLAGEKYQETQYF
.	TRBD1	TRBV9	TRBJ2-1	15	TGTGCCAGCAGCGCCGGAGGACAGGGCGGCAATGAGCAGTTCTTC	CASSAGGQGGNEQFF
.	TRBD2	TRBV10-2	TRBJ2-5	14	TGCGCCAGCAGTGAGTCGACTAGCGGGGGGGCCCAGTACTTC	CASSESTSGGAQYF
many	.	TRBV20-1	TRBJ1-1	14	TGCAGTGCTAGAGCCGGATCGGGTTTGGCTGAAGCTTTCTTT	CSARAGSGLAEAFF
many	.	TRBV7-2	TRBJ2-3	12	TGTGCCAGCACGTCTAGCACAGATACGCAGTATTTT	CASTSSTDTQYF
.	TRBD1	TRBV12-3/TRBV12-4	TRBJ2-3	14	TGTGCCAGCAGCTCGACAGGGCTCACAGATACGCAGTATTTT	CASSSTGLTDTQYF
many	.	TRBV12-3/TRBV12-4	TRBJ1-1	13	TGTGCCAGCAGTGTCAGTTTGAACACTGAAGCTTTCTTT	CASSVSLNTEAFF
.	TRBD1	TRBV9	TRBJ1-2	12	TGTGCCAGCAGCAGAGGACAGGGAAGATACACCTTC	CASSRGQGRYTF
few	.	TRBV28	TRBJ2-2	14	TGTGCCAGCTTTCCAGGGCAGAACACCGGGGAGCTGTTTTTT	CASFPGQNTGELFF
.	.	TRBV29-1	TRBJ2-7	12	TGCAGCGTTGAAGATCCGGGGCGCCAGCAGTACTTC	CSVEDPGRQQYF
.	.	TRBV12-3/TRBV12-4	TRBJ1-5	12	TGTGCCAGCAGGCGGGACGACGGGACCCAGCATTTT	CASRRDDGTQHF
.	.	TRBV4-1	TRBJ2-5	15	TGCGCCAGCAGCCAAGATGGCGTAACCAAAGAGACCCAGTACTTC	CASSQDGVTKETQYF
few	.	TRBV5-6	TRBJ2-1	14	TGTGCCAGCAGCTTAAACCCCACCATGGGTGAGCAGTTCTTC	CASSLNPTMGEQFF
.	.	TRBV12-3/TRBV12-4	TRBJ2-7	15	TGTGCCAGCAGTTCACCGGGACTGCAAGCCTACGAGCAGTACTTC	CASSSPGLQAYEQYF
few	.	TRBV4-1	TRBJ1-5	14	TGCGCCAGCAGCCAAGTGGGGCCTAATCAGCCCCAGCATTTT	CASSQVGPNQPQHF
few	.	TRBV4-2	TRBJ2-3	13	TGTGCCAGCAGCCAAGGAGGAGGCAACCGGCGGTATTTT	CASSQGGGNRRYF
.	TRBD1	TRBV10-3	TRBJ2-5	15	TGTGCCATCAGTGAGTCGAAGGGGGCCGGGGAGACCCAGTACTTC	CAISESKGAGETQYF
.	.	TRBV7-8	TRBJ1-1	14	TGTACCAGCTTGACGACAGAAATGAACACTGAAGCTTTCTTT	CTSLTTEMNTEAFF
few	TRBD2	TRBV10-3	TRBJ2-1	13	TGTGCCACGGGAGGCGGGGGGGCGGATGAGCAGTTCTTC	CATGGGGADEQFF
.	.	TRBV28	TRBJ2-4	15	TGTGCCAGCAGTTTTTATATGGGAACCAAAAACATTCAGTACTTC	CASSFYMGTKNIQYF
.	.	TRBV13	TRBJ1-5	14	TGTGCCAGCAGCTTCATCCGGGACGATCAGCCCCAGCATTTT	CASSFIRDDQPQHF
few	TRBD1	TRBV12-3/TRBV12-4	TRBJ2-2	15	TGTGCCAGCAGCGCCGGGACAGGGAGAACGGGGAAGCTGTTTTTT	CASSAGTGRTGKLFF
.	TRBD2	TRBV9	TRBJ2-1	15	TGTGCCAGCAGCTCCGGGGGGTTATCCGGCTTTGAGCAGTTCTTC	CASSSGGLSGFEQFF
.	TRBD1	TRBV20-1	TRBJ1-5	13	TGCAGTGCCACGGGACAGTTCAATCAGCCCCAGCATTTT	CSATGQFNQPQHF
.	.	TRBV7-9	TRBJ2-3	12	TGTGCCAGCAGCTTAGCTGTTGATACGCAGTGTTTT	CASSLAVDTQCF
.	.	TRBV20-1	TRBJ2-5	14	TGCAGTGCTAGCTCACCTAGGTACCAAGAGACCCAGTACTTC	CSASSPRYQETQYF
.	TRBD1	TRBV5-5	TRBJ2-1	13	TGTGCCACCACCGGGACAGGAGACAATGAGCAGTTCTTC	CATTGTGDNEQFF
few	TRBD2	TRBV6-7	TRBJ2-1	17	TGTGCCAGCAGTTTCCCCGAGCGGGGTTGGGTCTACAATGAGCAGTTCTTC	CASSFPERGWVYNEQFF
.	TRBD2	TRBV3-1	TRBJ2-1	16	TGTGCCAGCAGCCAAGGGAATAGCGGGGTTATCAATGAGCAGTTCTTC	CASSQGNSGVINEQFF